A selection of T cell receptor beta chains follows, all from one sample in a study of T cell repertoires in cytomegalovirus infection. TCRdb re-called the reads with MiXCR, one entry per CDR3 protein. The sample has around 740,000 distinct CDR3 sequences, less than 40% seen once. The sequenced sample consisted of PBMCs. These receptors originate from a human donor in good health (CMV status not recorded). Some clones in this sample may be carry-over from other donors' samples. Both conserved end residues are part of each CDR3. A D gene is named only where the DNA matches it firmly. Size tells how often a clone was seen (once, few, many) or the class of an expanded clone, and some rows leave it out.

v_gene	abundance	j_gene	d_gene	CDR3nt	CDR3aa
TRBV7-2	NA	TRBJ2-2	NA	TGTGCCAGCACAGATGTGGGAGGAGGATTGACCGGGGAGCTGTTTTTT	CASTDVGGGLTGELFF
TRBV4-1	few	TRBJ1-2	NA	TGCGCCAGCAGCCGCAGACAAGGAGACTTTTATGGCTACACCTTC	CASSRRQGDFYGYTF
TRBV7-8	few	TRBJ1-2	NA	TGTGCCAGCAGCTTAGCCCCCGTCCCCGCTCGTGGCTACACCTTC	CASSLAPVPARGYTF
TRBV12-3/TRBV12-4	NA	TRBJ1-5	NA	TGTACCAGCAGAACAGAGGTTTACAATCAGCCCCAGCATTTT	CTSRTEVYNQPQHF
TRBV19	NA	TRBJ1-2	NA	TGTGCCAGTAGTATAGTAGATCGGGATTCGGTCTATGGCTACACCTTC	CASSIVDRDSVYGYTF
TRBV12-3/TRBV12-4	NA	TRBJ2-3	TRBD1	TGTGCCAGCAGTACGGACAGGGGGGACCAGTATTTT	CASSTDRGDQYF
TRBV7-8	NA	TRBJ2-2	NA	TGTGCCAGCAGCCCCTATATGGGGCCGAACACCGGGGAGCTGTTTTTT	CASSPYMGPNTGELFF
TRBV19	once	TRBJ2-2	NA	TGTGCCAGTGTGGGGGCCCGGGAGCTGTTTTTT	CASVGARELFF
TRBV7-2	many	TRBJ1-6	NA	TGTGCCAGCAGCCTACCGACAGGATCTAATTCACCCCTCCACTTT	CASSLPTGSNSPLHF
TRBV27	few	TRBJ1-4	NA	TGTGCCAGCAGTTTAGGGGGTGCGCCCGAAGGGCTGTTTTTT	CASSLGGAPEGLFF
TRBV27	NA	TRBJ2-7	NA	TGTGCCAGCAGTTTCAGTGGGGGGGCTCCCACCTACGAGCAGTACTTC	CASSFSGGAPTYEQYF
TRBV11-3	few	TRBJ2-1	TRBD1	TGTGCCAGCAGCTTAGGGAGGGACAGGGGGCAGTTCTTC	CASSLGRDRGQFF
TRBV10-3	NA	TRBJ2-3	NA	TGTGCCATACGGACACGGGGGGCATGGGATACGCAGTATTTT	CAIRTRGAWDTQYF
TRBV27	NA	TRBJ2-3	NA	TGTGCCAGCAGTTTATCGTCTAGCCCCGTCTCCACAGATACGCAGTATTTT	CASSLSSSPVSTDTQYF
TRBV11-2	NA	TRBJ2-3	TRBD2	TGTGCCAGCAGACCTAGCCCGGGGGGTTACATCACAGATACGCAGTATTTT	CASRPSPGGYITDTQYF
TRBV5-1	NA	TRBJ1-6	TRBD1	TGCGCCAGCCGGATCGGACAGGCGGATTCACCCCTCCACTTT	CASRIGQADSPLHF
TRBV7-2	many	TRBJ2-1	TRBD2	TGTGCCAGCAGCTTAGAATCTAGCGGGAGAGTCCGTGAGCAGTTCTTC	CASSLESSGRVREQFF
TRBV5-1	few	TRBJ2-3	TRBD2	TGCGCCAGCAGCGAGACTAGCGGGGGGGCATCAGATACGCAGTATTTT	CASSETSGGASDTQYF
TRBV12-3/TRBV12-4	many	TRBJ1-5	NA	TGTGCCAGCAGACCTGGACAGATTAGCAATCAGCCCCAGCATTTT	CASRPGQISNQPQHF
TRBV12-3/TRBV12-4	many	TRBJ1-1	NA	TGTGCCAGCAGCTGGGGGGGGAGCACTGAAGCTTTCTTT	CASSWGGSTEAFF
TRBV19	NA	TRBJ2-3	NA	TGTGCCAAAACAGCCCTGCCAGATACGCAGTATTTT	CAKTALPDTQYF
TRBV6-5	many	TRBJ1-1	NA	TGTGCCAGCAGTTACTACGGGGCCACTACTCCAGCTTTCTTT	CASSYYGATTPAFF
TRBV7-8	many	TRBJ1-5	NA	TGTGCCAGCAGCTTACTGTGGAGGGACGGCAATCAGCCCCAGCATTTT	CASSLLWRDGNQPQHF
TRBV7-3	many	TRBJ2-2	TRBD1	TGTGCCAGCAGCTTACGTGGGACAGGGGGCTCCGGGGAGCTGTTTTTT	CASSLRGTGGSGELFF
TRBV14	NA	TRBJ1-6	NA	TGTGCCAGCAGTCCCGTTTGGGGGAGATCACCCCTCCACTTT	CASSPVWGRSPLHF
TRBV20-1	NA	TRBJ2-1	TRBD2	TGCAGTGCCTCCAGCGGGAGAGGCTACAATGAGCAGTTCTTC	CSASSGRGYNEQFF
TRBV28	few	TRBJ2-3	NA	TGTGCCAGCAGCCCGGGACTTTCCCCAGATACGCAGTATTTT	CASSPGLSPDTQYF
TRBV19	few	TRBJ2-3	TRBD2	TGTGCCACGTCCGCGTTAGCGGGCCGCACAGATACGCAGTATTTT	CATSALAGRTDTQYF
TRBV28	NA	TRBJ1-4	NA	TGTGCCAGCAGTACTCCTCCGGGTCTTAATGAAAAACTGTTTTTT	CASSTPPGLNEKLFF
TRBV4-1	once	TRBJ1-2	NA	TGCGCCAGCAGCCAAGCGTACAGCTCCTATTGCTACACCTTC	CASSQAYSSYCYTF
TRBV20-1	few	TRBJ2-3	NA	TGCAGTGCCCCGCTAGGAGTATCGCAGTATTTT	CSAPLGVSQYF
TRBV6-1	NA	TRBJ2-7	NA	TGTGCCAGCAGCCGGGAGCGTTACTACGAGCAGTACTTC	CASSRERYYEQYF
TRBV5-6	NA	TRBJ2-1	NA	TGTGCCAGCAGCTTGACGGGTTTCACCTACAATGAGCAGTTCTTC	CASSLTGFTYNEQFF
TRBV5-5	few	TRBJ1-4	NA	TGTGCCAGCAGCTTCGCGATTCAAGGGTCTGAAAAACTGTTTTTT	CASSFAIQGSEKLFF
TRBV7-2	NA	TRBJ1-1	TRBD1	TGTGCCAGCAGCCCCCCCGACAGGGCAGCTTTCTTT	CASSPPDRAAFF
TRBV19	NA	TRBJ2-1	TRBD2	TGTGCCAGTAGTACACCCGGGACTAGAACGGGTGAGCAGTTCTTC	CASSTPGTRTGEQFF
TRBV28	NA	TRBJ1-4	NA	TGTGCCAGCATTTTAAACACAGGGATGCGTGAAAAACTGTTTTTT	CASILNTGMREKLFF
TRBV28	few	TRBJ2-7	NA	TGTGCCAGCAGTTTAACCCACGGGGGAACCGAGCAGTACTTC	CASSLTHGGTEQYF
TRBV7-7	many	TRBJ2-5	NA	TGTGCTAGCAGCTTCCGGGGCCTGGGCCCCATCCAAGAGACCCAGTACTTC	CASSFRGLGPIQETQYF
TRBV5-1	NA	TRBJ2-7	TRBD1	TGCGCCAGCAGCCCTGACAGGGGAGTTCCCTACGAGCAGTACTTC	CASSPDRGVPYEQYF
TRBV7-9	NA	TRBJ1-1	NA	TGTGCCAGCAGCCCAGAAGGGGTTGAAGCTTTCTTT	CASSPEGVEAFF